These 16 T cell receptor beta chains share one sample of origin, sequenced in a study of regulatory T cells in long-lasting Graves disease. Arm-PCR of CDR3 regions and iRepertoire HTBI primers were the basis on which TCR beta libraries were built. In TCRdb, the multiplex PCR reads were re-called with MiXCR into one record per CDR3 protein. The sample has 440,000 or so distinct CDR3 sequences; about 15% are singletons. The sample's time point: newly diagnosed GD, antithyroid drugs for less than 3 months. The authors made the TCR library using RNA they extracted from PBMCs. These same data were also listed under a study on T cells in Graves' hyperthyroidism and ophthalmopathy.

The sample in question was peripheral blood mononuclear cells (PBMCs), obtained at new diagnosis, from a patient treated with antithyroid drugs. All receptors derive from a young woman with Graves disease.

This clonotype was seen many times. The chain joins TRBV28 to TRBJ2-7; D is undetermined. Trimming stripped 4 bases from V and 9 bases from J, with 13 bases between. Germline values: CDR1 MDHEN, CDR2 SYDVKM. The CDR3 runs to 12 residues. The DNA for the CDR3 is TGTGCCAGCAGTTCGACCCCATTGGGGCAGTACTTC. Translated, it gives CASSSTPLGQYF.

Ten or more counts support this clonotype. J is TRBJ2-3 and V is TRBV10-3, with 8 bases fitting TRBD2. J lost 0 bases, V lost 7 bases, and 9 bases had no gene match. Germline V gives CDR1 ENHRY, CDR2 SYGVKD. The CDR3 extends over 16 amino acids. The CDR3 DNA follows: TGTGCCATCACCGGACTAGCCAAACCCAGCACAGATACGCAGTATTTT. Translating gives CAITGLAKPSTDTQYF.

The chain joins TRBV2 to TRBJ2-7; 8 nucleotides align to TRBD2. Germline CDR1 is SNHLY and CDR2 is FYNNEI. The CDR3 length is 14 residues. V gave up 5 bases and J gave up 4 bases; unmatched junction bases: 7. CDR3 DNA: TGTGCCAGCAGTAGACGGGAGGGGGTGTACGAGCAGTACTTC. Translation: CASSRREGVYEQYF.

In this sample, this clonotype turned up a few times. CDR3 sequence (DNA): TGTGCCAGCAGTTTTTTCGGGACTACCTACGAGCAGTACTTC. It codes for CASSFFGTTYEQYF. The chain links TRBV12-3 or TRBV12-4 to TRBJ2-7; TRBD2 agrees at 7 bases. CDR3 length: 14 residues. Trimming at V came to 3 bases and at J to 2 bases, leaving 4 bases not matched to a gene.

Ten or more counts support this clonotype. The chain has TRBV7-2 and TRBJ2-5; 9 bases match TRBD2. Matching the DNA end better, TRBJ2-1 makes the J call doubtful. Germline V gene sequence: CDR1 SGHTA, CDR2 FQGNSA. This CDR3 has 16 residues. CDR3 protein: CASNLAASGVRNEQFF. The CDR3 DNA reads as TGTGCCAGCAACCTAGCGGCTAGCGGGGTCAGGAATGAGCAGTTCTTC.

This clonotype came up many times. The chain employs TRBV7-9 and TRBJ2-7, with 8 nucleotides matching TRBD2. The germline gives CDR1 SEHNR, CDR2 FQNEAQ (reference sequence). The CDR3 totals 13 residues. V lost 4 bases and J lost 6; bases outside the gene matches: 5. The CDR3 here is CASSYSGRGEQYF. The CDR3 nucleotides read TGTGCCAGCAGCTACAGCGGGAGAGGCGAGCAGTACTTC. The complete variable domain, with remaining parts taken from reference TRBV7-9 and TRBJ2-7, reads DTGVSQNPRHKITKRGQNVTFRCDPISEHNRLYWYRQTLGQGPEFLTYFQNEAQLEKSRLLSDRFSAERPKGSFSTLEIQRTEQGDSAMYLCASSYSGRGEQYFGPGTRLTVT.

In its sample, this clonotype was seen a few times. V gene TRBV15 combines with J gene TRBJ2-3; 12 bases align to TRBD1. J lost 5 bases, V lost 4 bases, and 4 bases had no gene match. The CDR3 contains 15 residues. CDR1 and CDR2 (germline): LNHNV, YYDKDF (reference sequence). The CDR3 protein is CATSTRDRGQDTQYF. CDR3 sequence (DNA): TGTGCCACCAGCACCCGGGACAGGGGGCAAGATACGCAGTATTTT.

This clonotype was found a few times. The chain links TRBV30 to TRBJ1-5, with TRBD1 matching over 7 bases. Germline assignment: CDR1 GTSNPN and CDR2 SVGIG (reference sequence). Unmatched junction bases numbered 15, after V lost 3 bases and J lost 4 bases. This CDR3 comprises 17 residues. CDR3 protein: CAWSLGWGTAKNQPQHF. The CDR3 DNA sequence: TGTGCCTGGAGCCTAGGCTGGGGGACAGCAAAAAATCAGCCCCAGCATTTT.

This clonotype was found a few times. V is TRBV29-1 and J is TRBJ1-4, with TRBD1 matching over 11 bases. The CDR3 loop spans 14 amino acids. Trimming cost V 7 bases and J 3 bases; bases outside gene matches: 4. Germline loops: CDR1 SQVTM, CDR2 ANQGSEA. The CDR3 spells CSGGTGGSNEKLFF. The CDR3 DNA follows: TGCAGCGGTGGGACAGGGGGTTCTAATGAAAAACTGTTTTTT.

This clonotype showed up just a few times. The chain uses TRBV7-2 and TRBJ2-7; tentative D call: TRBD2 (5 bases). CDR1 and CDR2 (germline): SGHTA, FQGNSA. The CDR3 totals 14 residues. V was trimmed by 6 bases and J by 3 bases, leaving 15 bases between them. The CDR3 is CASSPVGVDYEQYF. DNA for the CDR3: TGTGCCAGCAGTCCCGTCGGGGTGGACTACGAGCAGTACTTC.

This clonotype was seen at least ten times. The chain links TRBV12-3 or TRBV12-4 to TRBJ2-7; D gene uncertain. Trimming took 3 bases from V and 2 from J, leaving 14 bases between them. The CDR3 consists of 15 residues. This chain's CDR3 is CASSFYGAAPYEQYF. Written as DNA, the CDR3 is TGTGCCAGCAGTTTTTATGGAGCCGCACCCTACGAGCAGTACTTC.

The V and J genes are TRBV6-1 and TRBJ2-1; 7 bases align to TRBD1. The CDR3 loop spans 13 amino acids. Germline values: CDR1 MNHNS, CDR2 SASEGT. V lost 3 bases, J lost 14 bases, and 10 bases stayed unmatched. This chain's CDR3 is CASSDPDRVVEFF. CDR3 DNA sequence: TGTGCCAGCAGTGACCCCGACAGGGTCGTTGAGTTCTTC.

V is TRBV29-1 and J is TRBJ1-2; TRBD1 is a possible D gene (5 bases). This CDR3 comprises 14 residues. The germline V gene encodes CDR1 SQVTM and CDR2 ANQGSEA. Trimming removed 2 bases from V and 4 bases from J, with 14 bases in between. This CDR3 is CSVESPGITYGYTF. The DNA of the CDR3 is TGCAGCGTTGAATCCCCAGGGATAACCTATGGCTACACCTTC.

The chain is built from TRBV2 and TRBJ1-1; D uncertain. Trimming took off 8 bases at V and 3 bases at J, with 10 bases between the two ends. The CDR3 has 12 amino acids. Germline V gene data show CDR1 as SNHLY and CDR2 as FYNNEI. The CDR3 here is CASFTGYTEAFF. The CDR3 DNA follows: TGTGCCAGCTTTACGGGGTACACTGAAGCTTTCTTT.

This clonotype came up many times. The chain joins TRBV27 to TRBJ2-3; 7 bases match TRBD1. Germline lookup yields CDR1 MNHEY and CDR2 SMNVEV (reference sequence). The CDR3 runs to 14 residues. After removal of 3 bases from V and 6 bases from J, the junction contained 6 bases not matched to a gene. The CDR3 sequence: CASSLRGQRDTQYF. CDR3 in DNA: TGTGCCAGCAGTTTGAGGGGGCAAAGGGATACGCAGTATTTT.

This clonotype has ten or more counts. V is TRBV2 and J is TRBJ2-7; TRBD1 agrees at 8 bases. The length of the CDR3 is 15 residues. The V and J ends lost 6 bases and 7 bases, in that order; junction bases with no gene match: 14. CDR1 is SNHLY, CDR2 FYNNEI, per germline. CDR3 sequence (DNA): TGTGCCAGCAGGAGAGTCGACAGGGGAGGCGGGGAGCAGTACTTC. Translated: CASRRVDRGGGEQYF.